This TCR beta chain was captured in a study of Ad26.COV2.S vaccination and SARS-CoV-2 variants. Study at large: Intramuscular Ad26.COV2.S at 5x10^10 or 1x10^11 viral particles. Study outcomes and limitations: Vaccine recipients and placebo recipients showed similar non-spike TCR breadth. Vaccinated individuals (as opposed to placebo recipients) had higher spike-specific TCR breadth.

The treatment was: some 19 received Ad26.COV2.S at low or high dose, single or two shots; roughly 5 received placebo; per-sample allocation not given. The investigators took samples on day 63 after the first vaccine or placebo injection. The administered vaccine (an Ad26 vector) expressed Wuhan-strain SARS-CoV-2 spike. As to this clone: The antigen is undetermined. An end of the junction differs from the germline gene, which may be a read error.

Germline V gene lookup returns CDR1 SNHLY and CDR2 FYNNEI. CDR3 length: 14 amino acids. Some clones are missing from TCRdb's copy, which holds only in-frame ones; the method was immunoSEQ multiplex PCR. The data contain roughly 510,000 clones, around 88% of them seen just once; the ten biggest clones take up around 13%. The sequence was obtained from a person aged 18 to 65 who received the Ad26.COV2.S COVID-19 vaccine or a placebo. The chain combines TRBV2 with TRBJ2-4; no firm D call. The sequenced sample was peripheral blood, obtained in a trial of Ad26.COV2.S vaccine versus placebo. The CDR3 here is CARSGGSAKNIQYF. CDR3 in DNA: TGTGCCAGGAGTGGCGGTTCGGCCAAAAACATTCAGTACTTC.